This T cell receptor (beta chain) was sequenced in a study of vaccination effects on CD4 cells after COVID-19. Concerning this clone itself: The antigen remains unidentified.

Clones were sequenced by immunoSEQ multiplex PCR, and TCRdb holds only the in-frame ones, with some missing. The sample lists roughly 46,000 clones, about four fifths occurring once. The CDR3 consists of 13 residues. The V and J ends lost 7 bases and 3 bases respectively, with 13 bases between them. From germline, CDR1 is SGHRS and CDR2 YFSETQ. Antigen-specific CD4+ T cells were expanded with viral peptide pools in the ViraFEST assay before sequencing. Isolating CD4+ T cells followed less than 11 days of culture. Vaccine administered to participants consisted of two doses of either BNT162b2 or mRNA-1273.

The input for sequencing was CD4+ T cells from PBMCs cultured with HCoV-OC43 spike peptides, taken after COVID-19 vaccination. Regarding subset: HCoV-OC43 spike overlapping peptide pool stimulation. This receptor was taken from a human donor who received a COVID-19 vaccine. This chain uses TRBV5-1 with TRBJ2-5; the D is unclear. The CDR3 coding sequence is TGCGCCAGCCGGAGCCAACCTGAAGAGACCCAGTACTTC. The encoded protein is CASRSQPEETQYF.